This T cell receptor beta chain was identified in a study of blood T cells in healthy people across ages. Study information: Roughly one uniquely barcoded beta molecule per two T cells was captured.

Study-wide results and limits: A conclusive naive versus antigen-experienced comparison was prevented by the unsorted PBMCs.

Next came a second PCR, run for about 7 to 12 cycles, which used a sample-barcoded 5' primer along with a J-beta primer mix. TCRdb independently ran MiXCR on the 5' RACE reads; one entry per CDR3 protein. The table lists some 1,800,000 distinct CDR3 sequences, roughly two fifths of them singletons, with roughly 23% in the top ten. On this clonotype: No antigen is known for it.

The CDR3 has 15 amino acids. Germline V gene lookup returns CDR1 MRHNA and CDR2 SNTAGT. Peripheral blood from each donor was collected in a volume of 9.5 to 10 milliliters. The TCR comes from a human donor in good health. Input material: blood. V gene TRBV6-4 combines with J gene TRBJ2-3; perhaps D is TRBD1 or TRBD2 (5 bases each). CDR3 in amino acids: CANSAGTKSTDTQYF. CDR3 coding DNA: TGTGCTAACAGTGCCGGGACCAAAAGCACAGATACGCAGTATTTT.